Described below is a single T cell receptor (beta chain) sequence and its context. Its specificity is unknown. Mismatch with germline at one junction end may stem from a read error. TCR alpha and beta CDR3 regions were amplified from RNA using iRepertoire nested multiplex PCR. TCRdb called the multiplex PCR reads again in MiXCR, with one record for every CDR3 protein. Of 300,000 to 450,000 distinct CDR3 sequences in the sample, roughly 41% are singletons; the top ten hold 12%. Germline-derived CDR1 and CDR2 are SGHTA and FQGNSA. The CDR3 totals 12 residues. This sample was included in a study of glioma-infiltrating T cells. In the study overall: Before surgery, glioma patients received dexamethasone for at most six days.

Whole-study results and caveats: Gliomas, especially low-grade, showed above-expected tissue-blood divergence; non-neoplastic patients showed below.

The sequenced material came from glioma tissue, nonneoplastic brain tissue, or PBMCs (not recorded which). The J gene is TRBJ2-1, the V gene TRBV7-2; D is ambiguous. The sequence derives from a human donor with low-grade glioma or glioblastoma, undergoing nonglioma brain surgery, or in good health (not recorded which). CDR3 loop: CANSRPYNEQFF. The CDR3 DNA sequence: TGTGCCAACAGCCGACCCTACAATGAGCAGTTCTTC. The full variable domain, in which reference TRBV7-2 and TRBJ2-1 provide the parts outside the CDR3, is GAGVSQSPSNKVTEKGKDVELRCDPISGHTALYWYRQSLGQGLEFLIYFQGNSAPDKSGLPSDRFSAERTGGSVSTLTIQRTQQEDSAVYLCANSRPYNEQFFGPGTRLTVL.